Detailed here is one TCR beta chain. No antigen is known for it. An end of the junction differs from the germline gene, which may be a read error. The CDR3 consists of 11 residues. In germline, CDR1 is SGHAT, CDR2 FQNNGV. Alongside blood RNA obtained from unsorted whole blood, germline DNA was also extracted. Chronic HBV infection was present in the patients, who were treatment-naive. The data derive from a study of tumor-infiltrating lymphocytes in primary liver carcinoma. As for the study in general: Ranging in age from 30 to 69 years, the patients were men and women. Whole-study findings and limits: Pairs of tumor regions overlapped more than tumor-adjacent and tumor-blood pairs did.

With roughly 0.5 ug total RNA as template and a constant-region primer, TCR beta cDNA was made. TCR beta libraries came from three nested multiplex PCR rounds using slightly modified ARM-PCR. In the first two PCR rounds, TRBV1-TRBV30 forward primers were paired with a C-beta reverse primer, and each round lasted about 9 cycles. TCRdb re-analysed the multiplex PCR reads in MiXCR, keeping a single row per CDR3 protein. The table lists some 320,000 distinct CDR3 sequences, approximately 60% of them singletons. This sequence joins TRBV11-2 and TRBJ2-5; D is uncertain. The material sequenced was peripheral blood. This sequence was found in a man aged 40-55 years with primary liver carcinoma and hepatitis B virus infection. For the CDR3, the DNA is TGTGCCAGCAATTACGGAGAGACCCAGCACTTC. The encoded protein is CASNYGETQHF.